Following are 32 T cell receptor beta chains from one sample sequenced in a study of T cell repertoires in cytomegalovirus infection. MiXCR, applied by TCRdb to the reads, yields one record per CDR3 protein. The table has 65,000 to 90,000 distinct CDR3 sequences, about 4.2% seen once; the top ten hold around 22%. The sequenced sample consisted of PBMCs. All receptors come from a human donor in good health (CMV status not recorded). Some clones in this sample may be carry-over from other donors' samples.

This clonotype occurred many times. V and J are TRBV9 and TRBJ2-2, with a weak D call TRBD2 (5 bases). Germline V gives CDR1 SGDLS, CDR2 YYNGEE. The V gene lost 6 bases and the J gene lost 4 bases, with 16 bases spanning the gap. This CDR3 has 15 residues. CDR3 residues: CASTSSGWGTGELFF. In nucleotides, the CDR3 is TGTGCCAGCACCAGCTCGGGGTGGGGCACCGGGGAGCTGTTTTTT.

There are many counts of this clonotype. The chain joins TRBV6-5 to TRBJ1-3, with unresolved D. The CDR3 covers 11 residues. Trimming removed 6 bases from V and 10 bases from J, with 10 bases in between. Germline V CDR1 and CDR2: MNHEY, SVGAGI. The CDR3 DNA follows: TGTGCCAGCAGCCACATACAGACCATATATTTT. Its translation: CASSHIQTIYF.

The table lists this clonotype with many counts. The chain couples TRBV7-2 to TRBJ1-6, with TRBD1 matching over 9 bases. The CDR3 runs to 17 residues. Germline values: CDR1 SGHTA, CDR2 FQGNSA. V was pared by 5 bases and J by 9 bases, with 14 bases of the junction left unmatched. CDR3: CASSQGTGGQSGSPLHF. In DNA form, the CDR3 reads TGTGCCAGCAGCCAAGGCACAGGGGGCCAGTCCGGTTCACCCCTCCACTTT.

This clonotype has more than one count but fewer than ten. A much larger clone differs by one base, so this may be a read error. The CDR3 sequence is CASSPSGRATDTQYF. As DNA, the CDR3 is TGTGCCAGCAGCCCTAGCGGGAGGGCCACAGATACGCAGTATTTT. V gene TRBV28 combines with J gene TRBJ2-3; 12 bases fit TRBD2. This CDR3 contains 15 residues. Looked up from germline, CDR1 is MDHEN and CDR2 is SYDVKM. The V segment lost 6 bases and the J segment 2 bases; nucleotides outside the gene matches: 3.

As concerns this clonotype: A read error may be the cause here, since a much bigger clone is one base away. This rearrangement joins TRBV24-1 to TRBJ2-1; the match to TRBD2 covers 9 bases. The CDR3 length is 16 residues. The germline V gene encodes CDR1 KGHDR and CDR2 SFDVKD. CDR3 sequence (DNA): TGTGCCACCAGTGCTGGCGGGGGGGCGGGTTACAAAGAGCAGTTCTTC. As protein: CATSAGGGAGYKEQFF.

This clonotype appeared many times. The CDR3 nucleotides read TGTGCCAGCAGCTCGGACAGGGGAGAGAACTATGGCTACACCTTC. Translation: CASSSDRGENYGYTF. The chain links TRBV7-2 to TRBJ1-2; TRBD1 aligns across 9 bases. Germline-derived CDR1 and CDR2 are SGHTA and FQGNSA. Losses at the gene ends were 4 bases for V and 2 bases for J; bases not matched to a gene: 5. The length of the CDR3 is 15 residues.

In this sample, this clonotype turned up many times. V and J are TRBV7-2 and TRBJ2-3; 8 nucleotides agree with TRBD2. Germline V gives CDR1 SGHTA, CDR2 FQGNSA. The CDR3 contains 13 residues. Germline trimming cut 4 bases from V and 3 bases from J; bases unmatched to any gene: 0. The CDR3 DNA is TGTGCCAGCAGCTCGGGGGGGACAGATACGCAGTATTTT. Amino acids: CASSSGGTDTQYF.

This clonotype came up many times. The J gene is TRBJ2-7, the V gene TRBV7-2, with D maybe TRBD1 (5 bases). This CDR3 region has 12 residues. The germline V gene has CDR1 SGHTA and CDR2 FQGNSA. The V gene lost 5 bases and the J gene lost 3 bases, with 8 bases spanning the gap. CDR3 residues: CASSPGFYEQYF. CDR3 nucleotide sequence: TGTGCCAGCAGCCCAGGGTTCTACGAGCAGTACTTC.

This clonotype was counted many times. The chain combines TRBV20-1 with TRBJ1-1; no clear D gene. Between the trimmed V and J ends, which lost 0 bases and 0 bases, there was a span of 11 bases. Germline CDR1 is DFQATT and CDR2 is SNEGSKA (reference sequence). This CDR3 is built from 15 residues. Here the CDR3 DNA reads TGCAGTGCTAGAGATCCGGCAGAGATGAACACTGAAGCTTTCTTT. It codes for CSARDPAEMNTEAFF.

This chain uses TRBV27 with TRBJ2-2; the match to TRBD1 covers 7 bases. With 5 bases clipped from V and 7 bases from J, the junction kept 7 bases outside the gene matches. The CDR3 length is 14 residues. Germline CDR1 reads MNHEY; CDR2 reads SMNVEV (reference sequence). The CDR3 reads CASSGNRGYGELFF. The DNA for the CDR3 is TGTGCCAGCAGTGGGAACAGGGGATACGGGGAGCTGTTTTTT.

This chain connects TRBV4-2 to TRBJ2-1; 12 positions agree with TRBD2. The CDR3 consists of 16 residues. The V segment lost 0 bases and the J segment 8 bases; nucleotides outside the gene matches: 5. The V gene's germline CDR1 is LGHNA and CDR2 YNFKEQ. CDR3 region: CASSQDPSGGVDEQFF. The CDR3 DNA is TGTGCCAGCAGCCAAGACCCTAGCGGGGGGGTGGATGAGCAGTTCTTC.

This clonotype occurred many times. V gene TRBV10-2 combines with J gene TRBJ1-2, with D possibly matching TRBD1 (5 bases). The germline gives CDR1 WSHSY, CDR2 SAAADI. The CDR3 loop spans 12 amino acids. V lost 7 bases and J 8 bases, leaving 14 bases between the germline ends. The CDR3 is CASKGRVSGYTF. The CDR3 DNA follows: TGCGCCAGCAAGGGGAGGGTTTCCGGCTACACCTTC.

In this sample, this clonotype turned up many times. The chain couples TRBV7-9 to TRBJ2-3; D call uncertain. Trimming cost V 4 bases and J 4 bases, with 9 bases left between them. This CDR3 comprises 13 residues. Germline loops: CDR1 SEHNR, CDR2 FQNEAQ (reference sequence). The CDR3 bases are TGTGCCAGCAGCTCCCCCCCCCCAGATACGCAGTATTTT. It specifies CASSSPPPDTQYF.

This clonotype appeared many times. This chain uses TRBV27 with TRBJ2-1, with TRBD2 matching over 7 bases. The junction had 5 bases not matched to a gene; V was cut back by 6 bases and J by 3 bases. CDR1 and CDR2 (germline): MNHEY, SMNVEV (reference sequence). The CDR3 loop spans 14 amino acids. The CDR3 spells CASRAGTNYNEQFF. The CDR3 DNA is TGTGCCAGCAGAGCGGGGACGAACTACAATGAGCAGTTCTTC.

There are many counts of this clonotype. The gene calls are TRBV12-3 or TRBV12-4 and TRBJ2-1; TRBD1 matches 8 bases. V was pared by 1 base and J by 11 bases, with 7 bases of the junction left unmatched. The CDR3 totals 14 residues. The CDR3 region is CASSLGTGNSQQFF. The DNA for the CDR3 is TGTGCCAGCAGTTTAGGGACAGGGAACTCTCAGCAGTTCTTC.

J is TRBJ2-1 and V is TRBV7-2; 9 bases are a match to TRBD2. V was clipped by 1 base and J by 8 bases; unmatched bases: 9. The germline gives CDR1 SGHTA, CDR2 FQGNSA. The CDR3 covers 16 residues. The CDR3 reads CASSLVSGGPPDEQFF. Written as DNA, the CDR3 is TGTGCCAGCAGCTTAGTCAGCGGGGGGCCCCCCGATGAGCAGTTCTTC.

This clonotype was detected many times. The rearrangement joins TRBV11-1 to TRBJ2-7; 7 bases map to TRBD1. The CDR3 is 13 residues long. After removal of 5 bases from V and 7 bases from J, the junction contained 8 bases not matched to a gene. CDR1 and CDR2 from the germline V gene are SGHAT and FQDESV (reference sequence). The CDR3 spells CASSTDRAGEQYF. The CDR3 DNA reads TGTGCCAGCAGCACAGACAGGGCGGGTGAGCAGTACTTC. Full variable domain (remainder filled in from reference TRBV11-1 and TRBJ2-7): EAEVAQSPRYKITEKSQAVAFWCDPISGHATLYWYRQILGQGPELLVQFQDESVVDDSQLPKDRFSAERLKGVDSTLKIQPAELGDSAMYLCASSTDRAGEQYFGPGTRLTVT.

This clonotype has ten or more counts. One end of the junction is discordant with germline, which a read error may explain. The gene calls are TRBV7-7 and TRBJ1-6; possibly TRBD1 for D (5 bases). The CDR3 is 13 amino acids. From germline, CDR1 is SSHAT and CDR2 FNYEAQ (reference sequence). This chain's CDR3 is CASSLTRGSPLHF. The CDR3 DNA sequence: TGTGCTAGCAGCTTAACAAGGGGATCACCCCTCCACTTT. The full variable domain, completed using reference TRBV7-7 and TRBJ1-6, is GAGVSQSPRYKVTKRGQDVTLRCDPISSHATLYWYQQALGQGPEFLTYFNYEAQPDKSGLPSDRFSAERPEGSISTLTIQRTEQRDSAMYRCASSLTRGSPLHFGNGTRLTVT.

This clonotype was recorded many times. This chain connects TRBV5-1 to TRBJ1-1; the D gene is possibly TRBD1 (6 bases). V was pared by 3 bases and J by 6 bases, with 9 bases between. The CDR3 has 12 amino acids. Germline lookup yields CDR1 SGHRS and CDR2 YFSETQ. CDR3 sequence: CASSWGGPEAFF. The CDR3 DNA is TGCGCCAGCAGCTGGGGGGGCCCTGAAGCTTTCTTT.

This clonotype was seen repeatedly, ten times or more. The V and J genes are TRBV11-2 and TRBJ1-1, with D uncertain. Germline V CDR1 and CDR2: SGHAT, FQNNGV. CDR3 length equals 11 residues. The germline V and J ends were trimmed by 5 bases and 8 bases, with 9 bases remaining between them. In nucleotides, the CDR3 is TGTGCCAGCAGCCCTCTCGGGGAAGCTTTCTTT. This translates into CASSPLGEAFF. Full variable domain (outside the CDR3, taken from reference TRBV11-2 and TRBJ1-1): EAGVAQSPRYKIIEKRQSVAFWCNPISGHATLYWYQQILGQGPKLLIQFQNNGVVDDSQLPKDRFSAERLKGVDSTLKIQPAKLEDSAVYLCASSPLGEAFFGQGTRLTVV.

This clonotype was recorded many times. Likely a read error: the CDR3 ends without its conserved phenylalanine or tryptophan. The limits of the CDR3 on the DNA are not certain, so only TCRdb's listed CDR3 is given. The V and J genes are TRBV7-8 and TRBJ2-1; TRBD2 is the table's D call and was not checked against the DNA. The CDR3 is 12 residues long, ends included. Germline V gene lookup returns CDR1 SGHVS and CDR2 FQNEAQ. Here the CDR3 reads CASSEPGLLISV.

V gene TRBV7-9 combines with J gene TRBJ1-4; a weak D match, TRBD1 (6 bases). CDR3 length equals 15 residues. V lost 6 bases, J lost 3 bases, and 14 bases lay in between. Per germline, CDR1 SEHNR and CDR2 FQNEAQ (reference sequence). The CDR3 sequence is CASSHLRGANEKLFF. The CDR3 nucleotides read TGTGCCAGCAGTCATCTCAGGGGAGCTAATGAAAAACTGTTTTTT. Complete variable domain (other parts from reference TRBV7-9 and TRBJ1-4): DTGVSQNPRHKITKRGQNVTFRCDPISEHNRLYWYRQTLGQGPEFLTYFQNEAQLEKSRLLSDRFSAERPKGSFSTLEIQRTEQGDSAMYLCASSHLRGANEKLFFGSGTQLSVL.

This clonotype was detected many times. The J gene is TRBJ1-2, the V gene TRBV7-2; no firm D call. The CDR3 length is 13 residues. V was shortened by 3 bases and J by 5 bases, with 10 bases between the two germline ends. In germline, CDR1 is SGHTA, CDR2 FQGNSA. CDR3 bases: TGTGCCAGCAGCTTTGGCTATGAGTATGGCTACACCTTC. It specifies CASSFGYEYGYTF.

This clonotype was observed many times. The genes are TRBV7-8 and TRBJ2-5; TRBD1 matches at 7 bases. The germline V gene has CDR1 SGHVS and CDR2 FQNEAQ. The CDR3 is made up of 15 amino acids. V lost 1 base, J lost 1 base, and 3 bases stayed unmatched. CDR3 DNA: TGTGCCAGCAGCTTAGAGGGGGCCACCCAAGAGACCCAGTACTTC. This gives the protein CASSLEGATQETQYF.

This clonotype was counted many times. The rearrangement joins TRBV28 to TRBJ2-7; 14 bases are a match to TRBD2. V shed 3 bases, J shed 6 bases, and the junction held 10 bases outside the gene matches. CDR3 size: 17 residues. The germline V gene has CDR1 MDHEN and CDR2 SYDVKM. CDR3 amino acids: CASSFSGTSGSLGEQYF. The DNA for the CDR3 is TGTGCCAGCAGTTTCTCTGGGACTAGCGGGAGTTTGGGCGAGCAGTACTTC. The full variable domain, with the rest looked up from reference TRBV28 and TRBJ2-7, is DVKVTQSSRYLVKRTGEKVFLECVQDMDHENMFWYRQDPGLGLRLIYFSYDVKMKEKGDIPEGYSVSREKKERFSLILESASTNQTSMYLCASSFSGTSGSLGEQYFGPGTRLTVT.

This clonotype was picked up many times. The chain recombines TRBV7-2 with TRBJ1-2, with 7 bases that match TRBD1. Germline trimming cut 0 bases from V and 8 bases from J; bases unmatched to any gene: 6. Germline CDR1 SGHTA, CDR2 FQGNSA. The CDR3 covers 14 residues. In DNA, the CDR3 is TGTGCCAGCAGCTTAGCCAGGGGGGCAGAAGGCTACACCTTC. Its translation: CASSLARGAEGYTF.

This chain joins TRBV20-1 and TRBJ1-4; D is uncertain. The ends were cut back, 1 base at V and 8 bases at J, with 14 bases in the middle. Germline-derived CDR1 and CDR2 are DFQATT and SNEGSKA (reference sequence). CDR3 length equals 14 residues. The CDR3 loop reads CSARAGGVGEKLFF. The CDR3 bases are TGCAGTGCTAGAGCCGGTGGGGTCGGCGAAAAACTGTTTTTT.

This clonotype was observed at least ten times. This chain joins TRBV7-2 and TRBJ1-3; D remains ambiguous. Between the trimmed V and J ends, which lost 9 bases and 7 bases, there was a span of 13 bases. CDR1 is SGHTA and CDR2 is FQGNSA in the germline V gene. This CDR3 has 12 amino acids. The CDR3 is CASRAGGNTIYF. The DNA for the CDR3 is TGTGCCAGTCGGGCAGGCGGGAACACCATATATTTT.

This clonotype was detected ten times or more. CDR3 DNA: TGTGCCATCAGTGAACTGTTAGATGGGTCACCCCTCCACTTT. It translates to CAISELLDGSPLHF. The chain recombines TRBV10-3 with TRBJ1-6; D unclear. The CDR3 is 14 residues long. Germline loops: CDR1 ENHRY, CDR2 SYGVKD. V lost 3 bases to trimming and J lost 10 bases, with 13 bases between them.

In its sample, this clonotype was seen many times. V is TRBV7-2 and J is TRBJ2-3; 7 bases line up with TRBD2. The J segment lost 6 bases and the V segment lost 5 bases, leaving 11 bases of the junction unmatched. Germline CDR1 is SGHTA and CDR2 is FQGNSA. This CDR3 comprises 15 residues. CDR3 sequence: CASSDRLAGRDTQYF. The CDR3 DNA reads TGTGCCAGCAGCGACCGACTAGCCGGGAGGGATACGCAGTATTTT.

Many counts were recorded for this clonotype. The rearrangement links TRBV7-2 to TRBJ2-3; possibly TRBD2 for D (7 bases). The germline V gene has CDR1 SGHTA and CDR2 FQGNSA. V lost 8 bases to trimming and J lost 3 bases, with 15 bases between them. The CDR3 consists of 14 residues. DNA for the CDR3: TGTGCCAGCCGGTGGGGGGGCCCGACAGATACGCAGTATTTT. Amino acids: CASRWGGPTDTQYF.

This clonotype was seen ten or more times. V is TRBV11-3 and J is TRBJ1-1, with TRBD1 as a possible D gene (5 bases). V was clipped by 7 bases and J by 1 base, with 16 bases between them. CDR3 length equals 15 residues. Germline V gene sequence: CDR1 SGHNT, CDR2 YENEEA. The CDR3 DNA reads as TGTGCCAGCAACCTAGGCGGGGGAACGAACACTGAAGCTTTCTTT. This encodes CASNLGGGTNTEAFF.